The 5 T cell receptor beta chains below all came from one sample that was sequenced in a study of CD8 T cells in ankylosing spondylitis. TCRdb itself ran the 5' RACE reads through MiXCR, one entry per CDR3 protein. This sample has around 220,000 distinct CDR3 sequences, with approximately 10% found just once. Sequencing was carried out using blood, either unsorted or a sorted T cell fraction (not recorded which). The receptors were sampled from a male donor with ankylosing spondylitis or in good health (not recorded which).

This clonotype was recorded many times. The V and J genes are TRBV9 and TRBJ2-1; 12 bases map to TRBD2. Germline V gives CDR1 SGDLS, CDR2 YYNGEE. This CDR3 contains 19 residues. The junction had 16 bases not matched to a gene; V was cut back by 3 bases and J by 6 bases. CDR3 in amino acids: CASSARLAGDKNPINEQFF. The CDR3, as DNA: TGTGCCAGCAGCGCTCGACTAGCGGGGGACAAAAACCCGATCAATGAGCAGTTCTTC.

This clonotype came up many times. The chain employs TRBV5-1 and TRBJ2-2; 7 bases are a match to TRBD1. CDR1 SGHRS and CDR2 YFSETQ come from the germline V gene. V shed 1 base and J 1 base; nucleotides not matched to a gene: 4. This CDR3 comprises 16 residues. CDR3 in amino acids: CASSLMRTGNTGELFF. CDR3 nucleotides: TGCGCCAGCAGCTTGATGAGGACAGGGAACACCGGGGAGCTGTTTTTT.

This clonotype was counted ten times or more. The chain combines TRBV12-3 or TRBV12-4 with TRBJ2-2; perhaps TRBD1 as D (6 bases). The CDR3 covers 16 residues. V dropped 5 bases and J dropped 2 bases, with 15 bases sitting between them. The CDR3 DNA sequence: TGTGCCAGCAGTATAACAGGGTTTACAAACACCGGGGAGCTGTTTTTT. Residues: CASSITGFTNTGELFF.

The V gene is TRBV5-1, the J gene TRBJ2-3; D is perhaps TRBD2 (6 bases). Looked up from germline, CDR1 is SGHRS and CDR2 is YFSETQ. V was shortened by 4 bases and J by 1 base, with 13 bases between the two germline ends. The CDR3 is 15 residues long. The CDR3 DNA is TGCGCCAGCAGCCCACCACGGGAGCGCACAGATACGCAGTATTTT. Residues: CASSPPRERTDTQYF.

A few counts support this clonotype. For the CDR3, the DNA is TGTGCCAGCAGTGAGTGGACAGGGGCCAATCAGCCCCAGCATTTT. Residues: CASSEWTGANQPQHF. This rearrangement joins TRBV6-1 to TRBJ1-5, with 9 bases aligning to TRBD1. Trimming removed 3 bases from V and 3 bases from J; junction bases left unmatched: 3. Looked up from germline, CDR1 is MNHNS and CDR2 is SASEGT. The CDR3 sequence is 15 residues long.